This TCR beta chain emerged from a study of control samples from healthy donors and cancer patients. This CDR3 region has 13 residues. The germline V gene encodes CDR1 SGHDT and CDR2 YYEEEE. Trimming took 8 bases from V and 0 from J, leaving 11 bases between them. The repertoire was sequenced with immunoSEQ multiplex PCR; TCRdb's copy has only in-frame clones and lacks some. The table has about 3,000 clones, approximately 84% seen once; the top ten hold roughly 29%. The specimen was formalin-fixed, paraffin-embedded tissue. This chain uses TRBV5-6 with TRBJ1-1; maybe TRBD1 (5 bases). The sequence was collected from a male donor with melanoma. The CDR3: CASRGNMNTEAFF. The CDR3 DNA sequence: TGTGCCAGTAGGGGCAACATGAACACTGAAGCTTTCTTT.